This record covers a single TCR beta chain. The antigen remains undetermined. The CDR3 sequence is 15 residues long. The ends lost 6 bases at V and 10 bases at J; junction bases unmatched: 14. Germline V gene lookup returns CDR1 MNHEY and CDR2 SVGAGI. The sample comes from a study of OX40 agonist ivuxolimab in advanced cancers. General study findings and limits: At 0.1 to 3.0 mg/kg and by week 6, CD4+ and CD8+ T cells in the blood had expanded clonally. Some nonresponders likewise displayed low normalized T-cell clonal expansion.

TCRdb keeps only in-frame clones here, not all; method: immunoSEQ multiplex PCR. The sample shows over 100,000 clones, about 92% of them seen only once. The source of this sequence is an adult with an advanced solid tumor such as melanoma, head and neck, liver or kidney cancer. Source: CD4+ or CD8+ T cells sorted from blood, taken in a trial of the OX40 agonist ivuxolimab. The chain joins TRBV6-5 to TRBJ1-4, with 7 nucleotides matching TRBD1. The CDR3 protein is CASSKVRQGRGKLFF. The CDR3, as DNA: TGTGCCAGCAGCAAGGTCCGACAGGGTCGAGGAAAACTGTTTTTT.